This T cell receptor beta chain was identified in a study of cytomegalovirus exposure and HLA in healthy donors. Overall study findings and caveats: In vitro confirmation showed three CMV-associated chains to be CMV antigen specific.

A multiplex PCR was run with 60 Vbeta primers and 13 Jbeta primers. The method was immunoSEQ multiplex PCR; TCRdb's version includes in-frame clones alone and lacks a portion of them. The table shows under 200,000 clones, with roughly 80% occurring only once. With respect to this clone: Its antigen is unidentified.

V shed 2 bases and J 7 bases; nucleotides not matched to a gene: 19. The CDR3 is 19 amino acids. Germline V gene lookup returns CDR1 SGHAT and CDR2 FQNNGV. The rearrangement joins TRBV11-2 to TRBJ1-2; 10 nucleotides agree with TRBD1. The sequence came from a woman aged 30 to 39 in good health and CMV-seronegative. The sample comprised PBMCs. The CDR3 DNA sequence: TGTGCCAGCAGCTTATCCCCCGGATTTAGTACGGACAGGGGGTCTGGCTACACCTTC. It yields the protein CASSLSPGFSTDRGSGYTF.